These 22 T cell receptor beta chains originate from one sample sequenced in a study of cytomegalovirus exposure and HLA in healthy donors. It was with 60 Vbeta and 13 Jbeta primers that the PCR ran. TCRdb's table, derived via immunoSEQ multiplex PCR, lists solely in-frame clones and lacks some. The table lists 150,000 to 200,000 clones, 68% of them singletons. Sequencing input: PBMCs. Source of these receptors: a woman in her 40s in good health and CMV-seropositive.

The V gene is TRBV6-5, the J gene TRBJ2-1; 13 bases map to TRBD2. Germline lookup yields CDR1 MNHEY and CDR2 SVGAGI. J lost 5 bases, V lost 5 bases, and 3 bases had no gene match. The CDR3 sequence is 15 residues long. The CDR3 nucleotides are TGTGCCAGCAGTCCGGGACTAGCGGGGCACAATGAGCAGTTCTTC. Protein product: CASSPGLAGHNEQFF.

This sequence joins TRBV5-4 and TRBJ2-5, with 12 bases that match TRBD2. Germline lookup yields CDR1 SGHNT and CDR2 YYREEE (reference sequence). The CDR3 is 13 residues long. Trimming at V came to 4 bases and at J to 7 bases, leaving 2 bases not matched to a gene. The CDR3 nucleotides read TGTGCCAGCAGCCGGACTAGCGGGACGACCCAGTACTTC. This gives the protein CASSRTSGTTQYF. The full variable domain, rest sourced from reference TRBV5-4 and TRBJ2-5, is ETGVTQSPTHLIKTRGQQVTLRCSSQSGHNTVSWYQQALGQGPQFIFQYYREEENGRGNFPPRFSGLQFPNYSSELNVNALELDDSALYLCASSRTSGTTQYFGPGTRLLVL.

This rearrangement joins TRBV28 to TRBJ1-4, with 7 bases lining up with TRBD1. This CDR3 has 15 amino acids. Germline CDR1 and CDR2: MDHEN and SYDVKM. V gave up 3 bases and J gave up 5 bases; unmatched junction bases: 6. CDR3 sequence (DNA): TGTGCCAGCAGTTTCGGCGGGACAGCGAATGAAAAACTGTTTTTT. Protein product: CASSFGGTANEKLFF.

This chain uses TRBV6-6 with TRBJ1-2; no definite D call. V gave up 0 bases and J gave up 4 bases, with 12 bases separating them. The germline V gene has CDR1 MNHNY and CDR2 SVGAGI (reference sequence). The CDR3 length is 15 residues. CDR3: CASSYSIAGAYGYTF. For the CDR3, the DNA is TGTGCCAGCAGTTACTCGATTGCAGGCGCCTATGGCTACACCTTC.

This chain joins TRBV5-1 and TRBJ2-7; TRBD1 aligns across 7 bases. CDR1 and CDR2 from the germline V gene are SGHRS and YFSETQ. Trimming cost V 4 bases and J 2 bases; bases outside gene matches: 6. The CDR3 covers 14 residues. The CDR3 nucleotides read TGCGCCAGCAGCGCCCGGGACAGTACCTACGAGCAGTACTTC. Protein: CASSARDSTYEQYF.

V gene TRBV11-2 combines with J gene TRBJ2-7, with TRBD2 matching 7 bases. Germline trimming cut 5 bases from V and 4 bases from J; bases unmatched to any gene: 8. Germline V gene data show CDR1 as SGHAT and CDR2 as FQNNGV. The CDR3 is made up of 14 amino acids. CDR3 DNA: TGTGCCAGCAGCCCCGGGGAGGGGTATTACGAGCAGTACTTC. Amino acid sequence: CASSPGEGYYEQYF. Full variable domain (rest looked up from reference TRBV11-2 and TRBJ2-7): EAGVAQSPRYKIIEKRQSVAFWCNPISGHATLYWYQQILGQGPKLLIQFQNNGVVDDSQLPKDRFSAERLKGVDSTLKIQPAKLEDSAVYLCASSPGEGYYEQYFGPGTRLTVT.

The chain is built from TRBV2 and TRBJ2-7, with 7 bases matching TRBD2. Germline-derived CDR1 and CDR2 are SNHLY and FYNNEI. This CDR3 region has 13 residues. After removal of 7 bases from V and 7 bases from J, the junction contained 10 bases not matched to a gene. The CDR3 region has the DNA TGTGCCAGCAAGGCTAGCGGATCGGGGGAGCAGTACTTC. This codes for CASKASGSGEQYF.

The rearrangement links TRBV28 to TRBJ2-7; D is perhaps TRBD1 (5 bases). There are 14 residues in the CDR3. V was shortened by 7 bases and J by 3 bases, with 16 bases between the two germline ends. The germline V gene encodes CDR1 MDHEN and CDR2 SYDVKM. The DNA for the CDR3 is TGTGCCAGCATAGGTCCGGAGACAGACTACGAGCAGTACTTC. It yields the protein CASIGPETDYEQYF.

This clone was recorded a few times. V usage is TRBV15 and J usage is TRBJ2-1; 7 nucleotides line up with TRBD1. J was trimmed by 4 bases and V by 3 bases; bases with no gene match: 12. CDR3 length: 17 residues. Germline V CDR1 and CDR2: LNHNV, YYDKDF (reference sequence). Here the CDR3 reads CATSSKPPGQLYNEQFF. The CDR3 DNA follows: TGTGCCACCAGCAGCAAGCCCCCGGGACAGTTATACAATGAGCAGTTCTTC.

This chain joins TRBV7-2 and TRBJ1-2; a weak D match, TRBD1 (5 bases). V gave up 1 base and J gave up 6 bases, with 6 bases separating them. Germline V gives CDR1 SGHTA, CDR2 FQGNSA. CDR3 size: 12 residues. CDR3 sequence: CASSLEGDGYTF. CDR3 DNA sequence: TGTGCCAGCAGCTTAGAAGGGGATGGCTACACCTTC.

The rearrangement joins TRBV18 to TRBJ1-2; TRBD1 might be the D (6 bases). Germline V gene data show CDR1 as KGHSH and CDR2 as LQKENI. The CDR3 is 15 residues long. V was pared by 2 bases and J by 3 bases, with 13 bases between. The CDR3, as DNA: TGTGCCAGCTCACCAGAACCCCAGGGGTACTATGGCTACACCTTC. This gives the protein CASSPEPQGYYGYTF.

This clone was found a few times. This chain joins TRBV5-1 and TRBJ2-1, with 14 bases identical to TRBD2. Trimming removed 4 bases from V and 13 bases from J; junction bases left unmatched: 10. CDR3 length: 15 residues. The germline gives CDR1 SGHRS, CDR2 YFSETQ. The CDR3 loop reads CASSGAGTSGGTQFF. The CDR3 nucleotides read TGCGCCAGCAGCGGGGCCGGGACTAGCGGGGGTACACAGTTCTTC.

This clone showed up just once. The V call is TRBV27, the J call TRBJ1-4, with 10 bases identical to TRBD1. This CDR3 region has 14 residues. The V and J ends lost 9 bases and 7 bases, in that order; junction bases with no gene match: 8. In germline, CDR1 is MNHEY, CDR2 SMNVEV (reference sequence). The CDR3 nucleotides are TGTGCCAGGGTACGACAGGGGGCGGGTGAAAAACTGTTTTTT. Protein sequence: CARVRQGAGEKLFF.

In this sample, this clone turned up a few times. The genes are TRBV2 and TRBJ1-3; perhaps TRBD1 as D (5 bases). From germline, CDR1 is SNHLY and CDR2 FYNNEI. Between the trimmed V and J ends, which lost 5 bases and 0 bases, there was a span of 17 bases. This CDR3 comprises 17 residues. The DNA for the CDR3 is TGTGCCAGCAGTCCAGGGCTTAGGGCCAACTCTGGAAACACCATATATTTT. Translated, it gives CASSPGLRANSGNTIYF.

This clone was picked up a small number of times. The genes are TRBV6-1 and TRBJ1-2; D ambiguous. Trimming pared 6 bases from V and 1 base from J, leaving 12 bases between. The CDR3 loop spans 14 amino acids. The germline V gene has CDR1 MNHNS and CDR2 SASEGT. CDR3 nucleotide sequence: TGTGCCAGCAGAACAAGCGGCCTTAACTATGGCTACACCTTC. Translating it yields CASRTSGLNYGYTF.

This clone came up a few times. The V call is TRBV6-5, the J call TRBJ1-3; the D gene is possibly TRBD1 (5 bases). The CDR3 is made up of 15 amino acids. V gave up 4 bases and J gave up 5 bases, with 15 bases separating them. Germline V gene sequence: CDR1 MNHEY, CDR2 SVGAGI. CDR3 bases: TGTGCCAGCAGTTCGGGGGGTGTAGGGAGAAACACCATATATTTT. Translated: CASSSGGVGRNTIYF.

The table lists this clone with a few counts. The chain couples TRBV19 to TRBJ2-7; 7 bases match TRBD1. The CDR3 has 13 residues. V lost 3 bases, J lost 6 bases, and 5 bases stayed unmatched. CDR1 is LNHDA, CDR2 SQIVND, per germline (reference sequence). Written as DNA, the CDR3 is TGTGCCAGTAGTATCTACAGGGGACGCGAGCAGTACTTC. It specifies CASSIYRGREQYF.

This chain joins TRBV29-1 and TRBJ1-1; TRBD1 is a possible D gene (5 bases). Germline V CDR1 and CDR2: SQVTM, ANQGSEA. V dropped 4 bases and J dropped 3 bases, with 15 bases sitting between them. The CDR3 sequence is 14 residues long. The CDR3 DNA reads TGCAGCGTTGCCTTCCTCCGGGGGGACACTGAAGCTTTCTTT. Translated: CSVAFLRGDTEAFF. Filled out from reference TRBV29-1 and TRBJ1-1, the complete variable domain reads SAVISQKPSRDICQRGTSLTIQCQVDSQVTMMFWYRQQPGQSLTLIATANQGSEATYESGFVIDKFPISRPNLTFSTLTVSNMSPEDSSIYLCSVAFLRGDTEAFFGQGTRLTVV.

This chain joins TRBV9 and TRBJ1-3; D is undetermined. This CDR3 has 13 residues. The V gene's germline CDR1 is SGDLS and CDR2 YYNGEE. Trimming pared 3 bases from V and 2 bases from J, leaving 6 bases between. This CDR3 is CASSGAPGNTIYF. Here the CDR3 DNA reads TGTGCCAGCAGCGGGGCGCCTGGAAACACCATATATTTT.

This chain connects TRBV6-5 to TRBJ2-3, with 9 bases matching TRBD2. Germline V gene data show CDR1 as MNHEY and CDR2 as SVGAGI. Trimming at V came to 6 bases and at J to 2 bases, leaving 6 bases not matched to a gene. The CDR3 consists of 15 residues. DNA of the CDR3: TGTGCCAGCAGCCGTAGCGGGGGATTCACAGATACGCAGTATTTT. Translating it yields CASSRSGGFTDTQYF.

The chain carries TRBV5-4 and TRBJ2-5; 9 bases match TRBD1. The last part of the DNA fits TRBJ2-7 better; the J call may be wrong. The germline V gene has CDR1 SGHNT and CDR2 YYREEE (reference sequence). This CDR3 is built from 15 residues. This chain's CDR3 is CASRSTGQGFHEQYF. CDR3 nucleotide sequence: TGTGCCAGCAGGTCGACGGGACAGGGCTTCCACGAGCAGTACTTC.

The chain combines TRBV4-2 with TRBJ2-2; 10 bases align to TRBD1. CDR1 LGHNA and CDR2 YNFKEQ come from the germline V gene. J lost 8 bases, V lost 0 bases, and 3 bases had no gene match. There are 15 residues in the CDR3. The CDR3 nucleotides read TGTGCCAGCAGCCAAGACGGGACAGGGGCTGGGGAGCTGTTTTTT. This translates into CASSQDGTGAGELFF.